The sample holds a few counts of the clone carrying this T cell receptor (beta chain). Its antigen is undetermined. TCRbeta sequences of proliferating CFSE-low MLR cells were labeled alloreactive. This sample was included in a study of T cell clones after liver transplantation. Looking at the study overall: Liver transplant recipients had immunosuppression withdrawal attempted within 2 years. TCRbeta sequencing after a pre-transplant mixed lymphocyte reaction identified graft-donor-reactive clones, later tracked in post-transplant blood.

Germline assignment: CDR1 SGHAT and CDR2 FQNNGV. V was trimmed by 5 bases and J by 2 bases, leaving 16 bases between them. The CDR3 totals 15 residues. Findings and limits, study-wide: Graft donor-reactive T cells possibly entered the graft instead of undergoing deletion.

Generated by immunoSEQ multiplex PCR, the TCRdb table keeps only in-frame clones and is missing some. The top ten clones hold around 15% of a sample with approximately 2,100 clones, about a fifth of them seen once. Input material: CD8+ T cells from cultured PBMCs. The chain uses TRBV11-2 and TRBJ2-7; the D is unclear. This TCR derives from a human patient who received a liver transplant. Some T cells may be graft donor cells. The CDR3 loop reads CASSPGPIPPYEQYF. The CDR3 nucleotides read TGTGCCAGCAGCCCAGGACCAATCCCTCCCTACGAGCAGTACTTC.